This TCR beta chain was found in a study of T cells in Graves' hyperthyroidism and ophthalmopathy. The study's findings and limits: Ophthalmopathy, as predicted by the model, came a median 6.5 months after the prediction.

As concerns this clonotype: As yet, its antigen is unknown.

TCR beta CDR3 region amplification was performed from RNA transcripts. An initial round of RT-PCR targeting the TCR CDR3 relied on the HTBI primer set. Using its own MiXCR run on the multiplex PCR reads, TCRdb lists one record per CDR3 protein. Here the sample spans 800,000 or so distinct CDR3 sequences, 35% to 40% being singletons. Germline CDR1 LNHDA, CDR2 SQIVND (reference sequence). The germline V and J ends were trimmed by 0 bases and 11 bases, with 5 bases remaining between them. This CDR3 comprises 10 residues. This receptor was taken from a man younger than 35 with Graves' hyperthyroidism. The sample taken for sequencing was blood. The V call is TRBV19, the J call TRBJ2-7; D remains ambiguous. CDR3 in amino acids: CASSIEVEYF. Here the CDR3 DNA reads TGTGCCAGTAGTATAGAGGTGGAGTACTTC.